Listed below are T cell receptor beta chains from one sample, sequenced in a study of shared clonotypes between healthy human individuals. Sequenced by immunoSEQ multiplex PCR; TCRdb stores in-frame clones only, minus some. The sample holds over a million clones, approximately 98.5% seen once. Input material: naive CD4+ T cells sorted from blood. These receptors all come from a man aged 30 to 39 in good health. Both conserved end residues are part of each CDR3. D genes are given only for firm matches. The size of a clone is reported for some rows only, either as once, few or many, or as a class for expanded clones.

>TRBJ2-1|.|TRBV4-1|.
CASSHRITGTPMNEQFF
TGCGCCAGCAGCCATCGGATCACGGGGACGCCGATGAATGAGCAGTTCTTC
>TRBJ2-3|TRBD2|TRBV6-6|.
CASSPGGLRTDTQYF
TGTGCCAGCAGCCCGGGAGGACTTCGCACAGATACGCAGTATTTT
>TRBJ2-5|.|TRBV29-1|.
CSVEPNLETQYF
TGCAGCGTTGAACCGAATCTCGAGACCCAGTACTTC
>TRBJ2-3|.|TRBV6-1|.
CASGAGDTQYF
TGTGCCAGCGGAGCTGGAGATACGCAGTATTTT
>TRBJ1-3|.|TRBV19|.
CASGLSSGNTIYF
TGTGCCTCGGGGCTTAGCTCTGGAAACACCATATATTTT
>TRBJ2-7|TRBD1|TRBV28|.
CASSGDRVTYEQYF
TGTGCCAGCAGTGGCGACAGGGTTACCTACGAGCAGTACTTC
>TRBJ2-3|TRBD1|TRBV7-9|.
CASSLGAQGDTQYF
TGTGCCAGCAGCTTAGGCGCACAGGGGGATACGCAGTATTTT
>TRBJ2-1|TRBD2|TRBV29-1|once
CSVELTGGYNEQFF
TGCAGCGTTGAATTAACGGGAGGGTACAATGAGCAGTTCTTC
>TRBJ1-1|TRBD1|TRBV2|.
CASSETRDRVVNTEAFF
TGTGCCAGCAGTGAAACCCGGGACAGGGTGGTTAACACTGAAGCTTTCTTT
>TRBJ1-1|.|TRBV7-2|once
CASSPTRGQNTEAFF
TGTGCCAGCAGCCCCACCAGAGGACAGAACACTGAAGCTTTCTTT
>TRBJ2-1|.|TRBV9|.
CASSVGARGVRDNEQFF
TGTGCCAGCAGCGTAGGAGCTAGAGGGGTGCGCGACAATGAGCAGTTCTTC
>TRBJ2-5|.|TRBV7-8|.
CASTPTRIPTIQETQYF
TGTGCCAGCACACCCACCAGAATACCGACCATCCAAGAGACCCAGTACTTC
>TRBJ2-2|TRBD1|TRBV5-1|.
CASSRRTGGADGELFF
TGCGCCAGCAGCCGCCGGACAGGGGGCGCAGACGGGGAGCTGTTTTTT
>TRBJ2-5|TRBD2|TRBV5-1|.
CASSRTSGQETQYF
TGCGCCAGCAGCAGGACTAGCGGACAAGAGACCCAGTACTTC
>TRBJ1-5|TRBD1|TRBV9|.
CASSEGQGAQPQHF
TGTGCCAGCAGCGAGGGACAGGGTGCTCAGCCCCAGCATTTT
>TRBJ2-3|.|TRBV5-4|.
CASRPYGGTDTQYF
TGTGCCAGCAGACCGTATGGGGGCACAGATACGCAGTATTTT
>TRBJ2-1|.|TRBV25-1|.
CASSESRSREQFF
TGTGCCAGCAGTGAGTCTAGGTCCAGGGAGCAGTTCTTC
>TRBJ2-6|.|TRBV27|.
CAAAPFRANVLTF
TGTGCCGCCGCCCCATTTAGGGCCAACGTCCTGACTTTC
>TRBJ2-7|.|TRBV13|.
CASSPRGVVAYEQYF
TGTGCCAGCAGTCCCCGCGGGGTGGTAGCCTACGAGCAGTACTTC
>TRBJ1-1|TRBD1|TRBV14|.
CASSRRTGGNTEAFF
TGTGCCAGCAGCAGAAGGACAGGGGGAAACACTGAAGCTTTCTTT
>TRBJ2-1|TRBD2|TRBV29-1|.
CSVEDIWGREGLHNEQFF
TGCAGCGTTGAAGATATCTGGGGGCGGGAGGGCCTCCACAATGAGCAGTTCTTC
>TRBJ1-2|.|TRBV9|.
CASSVGRGGYTF
TGTGCCAGCAGCGTAGGGAGGGGCGGCTACACCTTC
>TRBJ2-3|TRBD1|TRBV5-1|.
CASSFGQGGTDTQYF
TGCGCCAGCAGCTTCGGACAGGGGGGAACAGATACGCAGTATTTT
>TRBJ2-3|.|TRBV9|.
CASSVTGWGTDTQYF
TGTGCCAGCAGCGTAACGGGGTGGGGCACAGATACGCAGTATTTT
>TRBJ2-1|TRBD1|TRBV6-1|.
CASRGQGSYNEQFF
TGTGCCAGCAGGGGACAGGGTTCCTACAATGAGCAGTTCTTC
>TRBJ1-1|.|TRBV7-8|once
CASSLLQTRHTEAFF
TGTGCCAGCAGCTTACTCCAGACGAGGCACACTGAAGCTTTCTTT
>TRBJ2-7|TRBD1|TRBV6-1|.
CASSERDRVSGEQYF
TGTGCCAGCAGTGAACGGGACAGGGTTTCTGGAGAGCAGTACTTC
>TRBJ2-7|TRBD2|TRBV7-9|.
CASSSGGPVSSYEQYF
TGTGCCAGCAGCTCGGGGGGGCCCGTCAGCTCCTACGAGCAGTACTTC
>TRBJ2-3|.|TRBV28|once
CASQRSSTDTQYF
TGTGCCAGCCAACGAAGTTCCACAGATACGCAGTATTTT